The sequence of this T cell receptor (beta chain) was determined in a study of blood T cell repertoires in COVID-19. On the study more broadly: Sites in the United States, Italy and Spain provided acute and convalescent COVID-19 samples. T cells, B-cell-depleted T cells, or PBMCs supplied cDNA or gDNA.

Authors' methods: Estimated nucleated cell counts came from reference gene primer amplification. Sequencing was performed with immunoSEQ multiplex PCR; in TCRdb, only in-frame clones are kept and a portion is missing. From that table come the V and J calls and clone size; the DNA was used to work out D and trimming. This table holds around 46,000 clones, around 80% found once. The CDR3 totals 12 residues. Trimming took off 4 bases at V and 6 bases at J, with 7 bases between the two ends. Germline V gene sequence: CDR1 MNHEY, CDR2 SVGEGT. This chain joins TRBV6-2 or TRBV6-3 and TRBJ1-5; D is ambiguous. The sequence derives from a man between 65 and 79 years old with acute or convalescent COVID-19. The source material was peripheral blood. The DNA for the CDR3 is TGTGCCAGCAGTTTCGCCGGTCAGCCCCAGCATTTT. Its protein product is CASSFAGQPQHF.